This TCR beta chain was captured in a study of Ad26.COV2.S vaccination and SARS-CoV-2 variants. About the study: Donor allocation was to the COV1001 Ad26.COV2.S trial arm.

This clone was picked up a small number of times. The sample has other DNA sequences that encode this CDR3 too. CDR1 KGHSH and CDR2 LQKENI come from the germline V gene. V lost 0 bases, J lost 0 bases, and 0 bases lay in between. This CDR3 is built from 12 residues. Data came from immunoSEQ multiplex PCR; TCRdb stores just in-frame clones and leaves some out. The profile shows about 680,000 clones, roughly 90% of them singletons. Treatment: 19 received Ad26.COV2.S at low or high dose, single or two shots; 5 received placebo; per-sample allocation not given. Repertoires come from day 63 after the first vaccine or placebo injection.

The material sequenced was peripheral blood, taken in a trial of Ad26.COV2.S vaccine versus placebo. This sequence originates from a person aged 18-60 years who received the Ad26.COV2.S COVID-19 vaccine or a placebo. This sequence joins TRBV18 and TRBJ2-7, with D unresolved. CDR3 sequence (DNA): TGTGCCAGCTCACCACCCTCCTACGAGCAGTACTTC. Translating gives CASSPPSYEQYF. The full variable domain, completed using reference TRBV18 and TRBJ2-7, is NAGVMQNPRHLVRRRGQEARLRCSPMKGHSHVYWYRQLPEEGLKFMVYLQKENIIDESGMPKERFSAEFPKEGPSILRIQQVVRGDSAAYFCASSPPSYEQYFGPGTRLTVT.